This T cell receptor beta chain was documented in a study of blood T cell repertoires in COVID-19. Study-level information: COVID-19 samples collected from the United States, Italy and Spain covered acute and convalescent phases. In each case, the material was cDNA or gDNA derived from T cells, B-cell-depleted T cells, or PBMCs.

The CDR3 covers 15 residues. V lost 0 bases and J 3 bases, leaving 12 bases between the germline ends. Looked up from germline, CDR1 is MNHEY and CDR2 is SMNVEV (reference sequence). As processed by the authors: From reference gene primer amplification, estimates of nucleated cell counts were derived. Generated by immunoSEQ multiplex PCR, the TCRdb table keeps only in-frame clones and is missing some. The V and J calls and the clone size are those of that table, but D and trimming were determined from the DNA. The sample holds around 68,000 clones, roughly 91% seen once. This clone was counted between two and nine times. Other DNA sequences in this sample translate to the same CDR3.

The sample consisted of peripheral blood. The chain combines TRBV27 with TRBJ2-7; D is perhaps TRBD1 (5 bases). This TCR was sampled from a human donor in a cohort sampled during active COVID-19. In DNA, the CDR3 is TGTGCCAGCAGTTTATCGGGGCAGGTGGGCTACGAGCAGTACTTC. This codes for CASSLSGQVGYEQYF.